This T cell receptor beta chain was retrieved from a study of blood T cell repertoires in COVID-19 (dated by TCRdb to about 2020). Describing the broader study: Samples from collaborators originated in the United States, Italy and Spain and spanned both the acute and convalescent phases of COVID-19. The dataset comprised deeply sampled blood TCRbeta repertoires from subjects exposed to, actively infected with, or recovered from COVID-19. The sample metadata nearly always contained a de-identified subject ID, COVID-19 status, age in years and sex. The prospective study material was composed of cDNA or gDNA derived from T cells, B-cell-depleted T cells, or PBMCs. The samples were drawn from two sources: the first 160 participants of the ongoing ImmuneRACE study, and 1,000 to 1,500 subjects contributed by 6 global collaborators. A freely available public database, intended as a resource for researchers studying the immune response to SARS-CoV-2, is where the repertoires were released. Where available, HLA class I and class II types were obtained from metadata supplied by the sample provider rather than from assay-based typing.

Another Seattle source contributed samples from volunteer blood donors who had recovered from COVID-19. The collaborating institutions used their own protocols to collect whole blood in K2EDTA tubes. For TCRbeta analysis, collaborators shipped samples in one of three forms: frozen whole blood, isolated PBMCs, or DNA extracted from either of those sample types. Worth noting for this clone: The target of this receptor is not known. Base quality data are lacking; no much larger clone is found one base away.

According to the germline V gene, CDR1 reads SGHVS and CDR2 reads FNYEAQ. The CDR3 has 12 amino acids, counting the end cysteine and phenylalanine. Of all the DNA, just the CDR3 is kept, 36 bases in frame from base 1. V was cut back by 5 bases and J by 6 bases, leaving a gap of 9 bases between them. Findings and caveats that apply to the study as a whole: How much clinical and demographic metadata was included differed by source and by participant, and the metadata was provided uncurated.

TCRbeta CDR3 regions were amplified from genomic DNA by means of the immunoSEQ Assay, a bias-controlled multiplex PCR. As for the original processing: Within the assay, amplification of reference gene primers was used to estimate how many nucleated cells each sample contained. Sequence reads were collapsed and filtered to measure the absolute abundance of every unique TCRbeta CDR3 rearrangement. For each sample, productive Simpson clonality was calculated as the square root of Simpson's diversity index over productive rearrangements. This immuneACCESS table, as held by TCRdb, lists in-frame sequences with V and J called but not all clones. Of the missing ones, under half trace to an unresolved V gene in checked studies; the others have no known cause. The V and J calls and the clone size are those of that table, but D and trimming were determined from the DNA. Here the sample has roughly 250,000 clones; 88% occur a single time. The ten largest clones add up to under 4.5% of the sample.

The chain employs TRBV7-6 and TRBJ2-3, with a tentative D gene TRBD1 over 5 matching bases. The sequence was collected from a man aged 60 to 69 who had recovered from COVID-19. Sequencing was performed on peripheral blood. The base sequence is TGTGCCAGCAGCAAATCAGGGGATACGCAGTATTTT. The resulting protein is CASSKSGDTQYF.